Reported below is one TCR beta chain. The table came from immunoSEQ multiplex PCR; TCRdb's copy has only in-frame clones and leaves some out. This sample has 130,000 or so clones, with more than 85% found just once. This record belongs to a study of T cell responses to AZD1222 COVID-19 vaccine. This sequence was found in an adult who received the AZD1222 COVID-19 vaccine. Sample: peripheral blood, taken 28 days after the second AZD1222 dose.

The CDR3 bases are TGTGCCAGCACGTCCCAGGTCACCGGGGAGCTGTTTTTT. This encodes CASTSQVTGELFF. The gene calls are TRBV2 and TRBJ2-2; D unclear. Looked up from germline, CDR1 is SNHLY and CDR2 is FYNNEI. This CDR3 has 13 residues. The V end was cut by 7 bases, the J end by 4 bases, with 10 bases between. Complete variable domain (other parts from reference TRBV2 and TRBJ2-2): EPEVTQTPSHQVTQMGQEVILRCVPISNHLYFYWYRQILGQKVEFLVSFYNNEISEKSEIFDDQFSVERPDGSNFTLKIRSTKLEDSAMYFCASTSQVTGELFFGEGSRLTVL.